The 6 T cell receptor beta chains reported below all come from one sample, sequenced in a study of blood T cell repertoires in COVID-19. Data came from immunoSEQ multiplex PCR; TCRdb stores just in-frame clones and leaves some out. In the table there are about 80,000 clones, around 82% of which are singletons. Sample: peripheral blood. The receptors derive from a man aged 55 to 69 with acute or convalescent COVID-19.

The rearrangement uses TRBV7-8 and TRBJ2-3; tentative D call: TRBD2 (6 bases). Germline CDR1 and CDR2: SGHVS and FQNEAQ. CDR3 size: 14 residues. Trimming removed 5 bases at V and 6 bases at J, with 15 bases between. In DNA, the CDR3 is TGTGCCAGCAGCCGTGGACTACCCCGGGATACGCAGTATTTT. It specifies CASSRGLPRDTQYF.

V is TRBV4-1 and J is TRBJ2-7; possibly TRBD1 for D (5 bases). The CDR3 contains 15 residues. Trimming removed 2 bases from V and 1 base from J, with 12 bases in between. Germline values: CDR1 MGHRA, CDR2 YSYEKL. The CDR3 reads CASSQPLQASYEQYF. The CDR3 DNA is TGCGCCAGCAGCCAACCACTACAGGCTTCCTACGAGCAGTACTTC.

The chain links TRBV10-3 to TRBJ1-1, with D unclear. The CDR3 loop spans 11 amino acids. Germline values: CDR1 ENHRY, CDR2 SYGVKD. V shed 4 bases and J shed 5 bases, with 5 bases lying between them. CDR3 amino acids: CAISAETEAFF. The CDR3 region has the DNA TGTGCCATCAGTGCGGAGACTGAAGCTTTCTTT.

V usage is TRBV19 and J usage is TRBJ1-1; D remains ambiguous. Germline V gene data show CDR1 as LNHDA and CDR2 as SQIVND (reference sequence). This CDR3 has 13 amino acids. The ends were cut back, 8 bases at V and 0 bases at J, with 10 bases in the middle. The CDR3 bases are TGTGCCAGTTACGAGGTCATGAACACTGAAGCTTTCTTT. As protein: CASYEVMNTEAFF.

V gene TRBV19 combines with J gene TRBJ1-2; tentative D call: TRBD1 (6 bases). Germline-derived CDR1 and CDR2 are LNHDA and SQIVND (reference sequence). The ends were cut back, 5 bases at V and 4 bases at J, with 17 bases in the middle. The CDR3 runs to 15 residues. For the CDR3, the DNA is TGTGCCAGTAGTTCGGGGGGCTTTCGGGTCTATGGCTACACCTTC. The encoded protein is CASSSGGFRVYGYTF. Supplemented by reference TRBV19 and TRBJ1-2, the full variable domain reads DGGITQSPKYLFRKEGQNVTLSCEQNLNHDAMYWYRQDPGQGLRLIYYSQIVNDFQKGDIAEGYSVSREKKESFPLTVTSAQKNPTAFYLCASSSGGFRVYGYTFGSGTRLTVV.

The genes are TRBV6-5 and TRBJ1-2, with a weak D call TRBD1 (5 bases). Trimming cost V 6 bases and J 7 bases, with 15 bases left between them. Germline V gives CDR1 MNHEY, CDR2 SVGAGI. This CDR3 has 13 residues. DNA for the CDR3: TGTGCCAGCAGGTCGGAGGGGATTAGTGGCTACACCTTC. It encodes CASRSEGISGYTF.